This entry lists 20 T cell receptor beta chains sequenced from one sample in a study of T cell responses to AZD1222 COVID-19 vaccine. Sequencing was performed with immunoSEQ multiplex PCR; in TCRdb, only in-frame clones are kept and a portion is missing. The sample contains fewer than 300,000 clones, 93% of which appear only once. Sequences were derived from peripheral blood, sampled on day 0 of AZD1222 vaccination. The receptors were gathered from an adult in good health.

A note on this clone: Other DNA sequences within the sample encode an identical CDR3. J is TRBJ2-7 and V is TRBV5-4, with 9 bases matching TRBD1. Germline CDR1 is SGHNT and CDR2 is YYREEE (reference sequence). The CDR3 consists of 15 residues. J gave up 0 bases and V 3 bases, and 4 bases lay outside the gene matches. As DNA, the CDR3 is TGTGCCAGCAGCTCTGGGACAGGGAGCTCCTACGAGCAGTACTTC. Translating it yields CASSSGTGSSYEQYF.

This chain connects TRBV21-1 to TRBJ2-7. TRBV21-1 is designated a pseudogene. This CDR3 has 14 residues. CDR3 sequence (DNA): TGTGCCAGCAGCAGCCGGGACCTCACCTACGAGCAGTACTTC. This translates into CASSSRDLTYEQYF.

The CDR3 DNA sequence: TGTGCCAGCTCACCAACGGACAGTGGGGGCTATGGCTACACCTTC. Protein: CASSPTDSGGYGYTF. The chain has TRBV18 and TRBJ1-2; D is perhaps TRBD1 (6 bases). V was pared by 2 bases and J by 4 bases, with 14 bases between. CDR3 length: 15 residues. Germline values: CDR1 KGHSH, CDR2 LQKENI.

Here the CDR3 reads CASSQGALEEPNYGYTF. The CDR3 DNA is TGTGCCAGCAGCCAAGGAGCTCTGGAGGAGCCTAACTATGGCTACACCTTC. The J gene is TRBJ1-2, the V gene TRBV14; D is unresolved. Per the germline V gene, CDR1 is SGHDN and CDR2 is FVKESK. This CDR3 has 17 amino acids. V lost 1 base, J lost 0 bases, and 15 bases lay in between.

This chain links TRBV9 with TRBJ2-1; D might be TRBD2 (5 bases). CDR1 and CDR2 (germline): SGDLS, YYNGEE. The CDR3 loop spans 16 amino acids. V was clipped by 2 bases and J by 7 bases, with 19 bases between them. In DNA form, the CDR3 reads TGTGCCAGCAGCGTCGCACCGACGAGGGTCCTTAATGAGCAGTTCTTC. This gives the protein CASSVAPTRVLNEQFF.

The chain carries TRBV27 and TRBJ2-1; tentative D call: TRBD2 (6 bases). The length of the CDR3 is 15 residues. Germline V gives CDR1 MNHEY, CDR2 SMNVEV (reference sequence). V was clipped by 2 bases and J by 1 base, with 9 bases between them. The CDR3 reads CASSLGDWSYNEQFF. The DNA of the CDR3 is TGTGCCAGCAGTTTAGGGGACTGGTCCTACAATGAGCAGTTCTTC.

The V gene is TRBV27, the J gene TRBJ2-3, with 13 bases lining up with TRBD2. J lost 2 bases, V lost 5 bases, and 7 bases had no gene match. CDR1 is MNHEY and CDR2 is SMNVEV in the germline V gene (reference sequence). This CDR3 is 17 amino acids long. CDR3 nucleotide sequence: TGTGCCAGCAGTCCGCGGACTAGCGGGAGCCTCACAGATACGCAGTATTTT. This codes for CASSPRTSGSLTDTQYF.

The J gene is TRBJ2-5, the V gene TRBV4-2; 13 bases are shared with TRBD2. Germline V gives CDR1 LGHNA, CDR2 YNFKEQ. Trimming cost V 4 bases and J 5 bases; bases outside gene matches: 16. The CDR3 runs to 19 residues. In nucleotides, the CDR3 is TGTGCCAGCAGCCTCCTGACTAGCGGGAGGCCTCGGGGGTTGGAGACCCAGTACTTC. It yields the protein CASSLLTSGRPRGLETQYF.

This clone was counted only a few times. The J gene is TRBJ2-2, the V gene TRBV6-5; 10 positions agree with TRBD2. J lost 8 bases, V lost 2 bases, and 8 bases had no gene match. Germline-derived CDR1 and CDR2 are MNHEY and SVGAGI. This CDR3 has 16 residues. The CDR3 spells CASSYTERGGLGELFF. The CDR3 nucleotides are TGTGCCAGCAGTTACACCGAGCGGGGGGGCCTAGGGGAGCTGTTTTTT.

The rearrangement joins TRBV10-3 to TRBJ1-5, with a tentative D call TRBD1 (6 bases). In germline, CDR1 is ENHRY, CDR2 SYGVKD. The CDR3 covers 13 residues. Trimming cost V 4 bases and J 5 bases, with 9 bases left between them. CDR3 nucleotide sequence: TGTGCCATCAGTGGGACAGCGGATCAGCCCCAGCATTTT. It yields the protein CAISGTADQPQHF.

The chain has TRBV2 and TRBJ2-3, with TRBD1 matching 9 bases. The V segment lost 3 bases and the J segment 3 bases; nucleotides outside the gene matches: 7. CDR1 is SNHLY, CDR2 FYNNEI, per germline. This CDR3 region has 16 residues. The CDR3 reads CASSEEDRGWTDTQYF. In nucleotides, the CDR3 is TGTGCCAGCAGTGAGGAGGACAGGGGCTGGACAGATACGCAGTATTTT.

The gene calls are TRBV9 and TRBJ2-7; tentative D call: TRBD2 (5 bases). Trimming removed 0 bases at V and 6 bases at J, with 10 bases between. The CDR3 runs to 13 residues. Germline-derived CDR1 and CDR2 are SGDLS and YYNGEE. The CDR3 protein is CASSVERESEQYF. The CDR3 DNA reads as TGTGCCAGCAGCGTAGAGAGGGAATCCGAGCAGTACTTC.

V is TRBV2 and J is TRBJ1-4, with D possibly matching TRBD1 (5 bases). There are 15 residues in the CDR3. The V gene's germline CDR1 is SNHLY and CDR2 FYNNEI. V was clipped by 1 base and J by 5 bases, with 11 bases between them. The CDR3 is CASSEGGLPNEKLFF. CDR3 in DNA: TGTGCCAGCAGTGAAGGGGGCCTACCGAATGAAAAACTGTTTTTT.

In the case of this clone: Other DNA sequences in the same sample also yield this CDR3. The chain links TRBV27 to TRBJ2-7; D gene ambiguous. The CDR3 consists of 13 residues. Deletions cut 3 bases from V and 1 base from J, with 7 bases between. Germline values: CDR1 MNHEY, CDR2 SMNVEV (reference sequence). The CDR3 DNA sequence: TGTGCCAGCAGTTTCGGCCAATCCTACGAGCAGTACTTC. This sequence encodes CASSFGQSYEQYF.

The V and J genes are TRBV2 and TRBJ2-1, with 14 bases fitting TRBD2. Trimming at V came to 5 bases and at J to 8 bases, leaving 11 bases not matched to a gene. CDR3 size: 17 residues. From germline, CDR1 is SNHLY and CDR2 FYNNEI. Here the CDR3 DNA reads TGTGCCAGCAGTCTCGAGCAGACTAGCGGGGGGGCCGATGAGCAGTTCTTC. It yields the protein CASSLEQTSGGADEQFF.

In its sample, this clone was seen once. CDR3 sequence (DNA): TGTGCCAGCAGTTACTCACCAGGGAACACTGAAGCTTTCTTT. Translating it yields CASSYSPGNTEAFF. The chain employs TRBV6-5 and TRBJ1-1; no reliable D call. The CDR3 is 14 residues long. Germline assignment: CDR1 MNHEY and CDR2 SVGAGI. Trimming pared 0 bases from V and 1 base from J, leaving 6 bases between.

The gene calls are TRBV6-5 and TRBJ2-1, with D perhaps matching TRBD2 (7 bases). The V end lost 2 bases, the J end lost 4 bases, and 12 bases lay between the germline ends. Germline CDR1 MNHEY, CDR2 SVGAGI. There are 15 residues in the CDR3. CDR3 loop: CASSYAGAIYNEQFF. The CDR3, as DNA: TGTGCCAGCAGTTACGCGGGGGCCATTTACAATGAGCAGTTCTTC.

This chain uses TRBV7-9 with TRBJ2-7; possible D gene TRBD2, 5 bases. The CDR3 runs 12 residues. The germline V and J ends were trimmed by 5 bases and 6 bases, with 11 bases remaining between them. Germline V lookup: CDR1 SEHNR, CDR2 FQNEAQ (reference sequence). The CDR3 DNA follows: TGTGCCAGCAGCCTACCTGGAGGCGAGCAGTACTTC. As protein: CASSLPGGEQYF.

The chain employs TRBV28 and TRBJ1-5; 7 nucleotides match TRBD1. The CDR3 runs 13 residues. Losses at the gene ends were 8 bases for V and 3 bases for J; bases not matched to a gene: 4. Germline-derived CDR1 and CDR2 are MDHEN and SYDVKM. CDR3 sequence: CASAGQLNQPQHF. CDR3 DNA sequence: TGTGCCAGCGCGGGACAGCTCAATCAGCCCCAGCATTTT.

The V and J genes are TRBV5-6 and TRBJ2-1, with D possibly matching TRBD1 (5 bases). CDR1 SGHDT and CDR2 YYEEEE come from the germline V gene. This CDR3 comprises 13 residues. V dropped 3 bases and J dropped 7 bases, with 11 bases sitting between them. The CDR3 sequence: CASSSGRVNEQFF. CDR3 nucleotides: TGTGCCAGCAGCTCGGGCAGGGTAAATGAGCAGTTCTTC. The whole variable domain, filled in from reference TRBV5-6 and TRBJ2-1, reads DAGVTQSPTHLIKTRGQQVTLRCSPKSGHDTVSWYQQALGQGPQFIFQYYEEEERQRGNFPDRFSGHQFPNYSSELNVNALLLGDSALYLCASSSGRVNEQFFGPGTRLTVL.